The T cell receptor beta chain described here comes from a study of blood T cell repertoires in COVID-19. Whole-study context: Some COVID-19 samples were acute and others convalescent; all came from the United States, Italy and Spain.

Authors' methods: Reference gene primer amplification gave nucleated cell count estimates. Libraries were prepared by immunoSEQ multiplex PCR; TCRdb keeps only in-frame clonotypes and omits some of them. V, J and clone size are those of that table, while D and trimming were read from the DNA. The repertoire consists of a few hundred thousand clones, with over 75% occurring once and the leading ten covering about 2.7%. After removal of 6 bases from V and 5 bases from J, the junction contained 4 bases not matched to a gene. Germline V gene sequence: CDR1 LNHDA, CDR2 SQIVND (reference sequence). The CDR3 contains 13 residues. Cohorts were based on clinical histories the participants reported. Two negative PCRs, clearance, or symptom resolution had been documented for recovered Cohort 3 donors.

The gene calls are TRBV19 and TRBJ2-5, with 9 bases matching TRBD1. The sequence derives from a woman in her 30s who had recovered from COVID-19. The sequenced sample consisted of PBMCs or T cells enriched from blood (not recorded which). DNA of the CDR3: TGTGCCAGTAGGGACAGGGGTTGGGAGACCCAGTACTTC. Amino acids: CASRDRGWETQYF.